This is a list of T cell receptor beta chains from one sample in a study of OX40 agonist ivuxolimab in advanced cancers. TCRdb's table, derived via immunoSEQ multiplex PCR, lists solely in-frame clones and lacks some. The sample yields tens of thousands of clones, about 88% seen once. The sample was CD4+ or CD8+ T cells sorted from blood, taken in a trial of the OX40 agonist ivuxolimab. These receptor sequences come from an adult with an advanced solid tumor such as melanoma, head and neck, liver or kidney cancer. CDR3s include the opening cysteine and the closing phenylalanine or tryptophan. A D gene is named only where the DNA matches it firmly. Clone size is shown for a subset of rows, as once, few, many or a class of expanded clone.

abundance	d_gene	v_gene	j_gene	CDR3aa	CDR3nt
NA	TRBD2	TRBV19	TRBJ2-1	CASSQSGRANAEQFF	TGTGCCAGTAGTCAAAGCGGGAGGGCCAACGCTGAGCAGTTCTTC
NA	NA	TRBV18	TRBJ2-7	CASSPSGGRVYEQYF	TGCGCCAGCTCACCCAGTGGAGGGAGAGTCTACGAGCAGTACTTC
NA	NA	TRBV7-6	TRBJ2-7	CASSLDTYEQYF	TGTGCCAGCAGCTTGGACACATACGAGCAGTACTTC
NA	NA	TRBV28	TRBJ1-3	CASGTRGTAGNTIYF	TGTGCCAGCGGGACCCGCGGGACCGCCGGAAACACCATATATTTT
NA	NA	TRBV9	TRBJ2-1	CASSVDPYEQFF	TGTGCCAGCAGCGTAGATCCCTATGAGCAGTTCTTC
NA	NA	TRBV28	TRBJ2-7	CASRDSGQVLSYEQYF	TGTGCCAGCAGGGACTCGGGGCAGGTACTTTCCTACGAGCAGTACTTC
NA	NA	TRBV6-1	TRBJ2-3	CASSESRAGTQYF	TGTGCCAGCAGTGAAAGTAGAGCGGGTACGCAGTATTTT
NA	NA	TRBV21-1	TRBJ1-5	CASSIIRNQPQHF	TGTGCCAGCAGCATAATCCGAAATCAGCCCCAGCATTTT
NA	NA	TRBV19	TRBJ2-5	CASSINGETQYF	TGTGCCAGTAGTATTAATGGGGAGACCCAGTACTTC
NA	TRBD1	TRBV6-1	TRBJ2-7	CASSWDSSYEQYF	TGTGCCAGCAGTTGGGACAGCTCCTACGAGCAGTACTTC
NA	TRBD2	TRBV6-1	TRBJ2-1	CASSAGLADINEQFF	TGTGCCAGCAGTGCGGGACTAGCGGATATCAATGAGCAGTTCTTC
few	TRBD1	TRBV9	TRBJ1-3	CASSATGRTGTSGNTIYF	TGTGCCAGCAGCGCCACCGGCCGGACAGGGACCTCTGGAAACACCATATATTTT
few	TRBD2	TRBV19	TRBJ2-1	CASSTRTSGKSSYNEQFF	TGTGCCAGTAGTACCAGGACTAGCGGGAAGAGCTCCTACAATGAGCAGTTCTTC
NA	NA	TRBV6-1	TRBJ2-2	CASSGSRGGTGELFF	TGTGCCAGCAGTGGTTCGAGGGGAGGCACCGGGGAGCTGTTTTTT
few	TRBD1	TRBV7-2	TRBJ2-1	CASSLAGGGNEQFF	TGTGCCAGCAGCTTGGCAGGGGGTGGCAATGAGCAGTTCTTC
once	TRBD1	TRBV10-1	TRBJ1-4	CASRPTGDSEKLFF	TGCGCCAGCAGACCCACAGGGGATAGCGAAAAACTGTTTTTT
NA	TRBD1	TRBV19	TRBJ1-3	CASSRGQVAGNTIYF	TGTGCCAGTAGTCGGGGACAGGTGGCTGGAAACACCATATATTTT
NA	NA	TRBV7-9	TRBJ1-3	CASSLYDGLLGNTIYF	TGTGCCAGCAGCCTTTATGACGGGCTGCTCGGAAACACCATATATTTT
NA	NA	TRBV5-1	TRBJ2-3	CASSKDSWGPSTDTQYF	TGCGCCAGCAGCAAAGACTCGTGGGGGCCTAGCACAGATACGCAGTATTTT
NA	NA	TRBV19	TRBJ2-2	CASTGGRAANTGELFF	TGTGCCAGTACCGGAGGAAGGGCAGCGAACACCGGGGAGCTGTTTTTT
NA	NA	TRBV28	TRBJ2-4	CASSLPAENIQYF	TGTGCCAGCAGTTTACCCGCCGAAAACATTCAGTACTTC
NA	NA	TRBV6-1	TRBJ2-5	CASSGTLETQYF	TGTGCCAGCAGCGGGACCCTTGAGACCCAGTACTTC